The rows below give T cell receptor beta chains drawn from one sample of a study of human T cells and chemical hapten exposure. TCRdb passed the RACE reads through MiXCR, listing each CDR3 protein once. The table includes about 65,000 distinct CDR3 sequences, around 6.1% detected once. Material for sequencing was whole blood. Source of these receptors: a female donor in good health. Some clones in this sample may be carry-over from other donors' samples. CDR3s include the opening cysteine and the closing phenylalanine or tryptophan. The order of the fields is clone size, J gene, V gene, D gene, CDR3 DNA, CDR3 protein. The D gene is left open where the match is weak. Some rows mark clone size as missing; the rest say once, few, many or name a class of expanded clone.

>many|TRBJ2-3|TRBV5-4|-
TGTGCCAGCAGCCCCAGCGCGATAACAGATACGCAGTATTTT
CASSPSAITDTQYF
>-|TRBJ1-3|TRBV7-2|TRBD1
TGTGCCAGCAGCTTAGGGCAGGGGGCAGGAAACACCATATATTTT
CASSLGQGAGNTIYF
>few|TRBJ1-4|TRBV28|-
TGTGCCAGCAGTTTATCGGGGGTTAGGCAACTGTTTTTT
CASSLSGVRQLFF
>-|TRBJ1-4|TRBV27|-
TGTGCCAGCAGTTTACGGGGCGGGGAGGGTGAAAAACTGTTTTTT
CASSLRGGEGEKLFF
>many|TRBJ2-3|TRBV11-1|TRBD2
TGTGCCAGCACCTCTAGCGGGCCCTCTAGCACAGATACGCAGTATTTT
CASTSSGPSSTDTQYF
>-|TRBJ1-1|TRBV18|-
TGTGCCAGCTCACCGACGGACAGTTGGACTGAAGCTTTCTTT
CASSPTDSWTEAFF
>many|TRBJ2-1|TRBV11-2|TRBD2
TGTGCCAGCAGCTTAGCCCCGGGACAAGCCGGGACTAGCGCCCACAATGAGCAGTTCTTC
CASSLAPGQAGTSAHNEQFF
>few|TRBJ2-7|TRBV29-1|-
TGCAGCGTGGCGGGGACACGCGGGGTCACCTACGAGCAGTACTTC
CSVAGTRGVTYEQYF
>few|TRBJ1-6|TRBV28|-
TGTGCCAGCAGTTTAGGTGGGGCGGGTCATTCACCCCTCCACTTT
CASSLGGAGHSPLHF
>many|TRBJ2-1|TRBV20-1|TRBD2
TGCAGTGCGCCCGAGTTGCCTAGCGGGAGGGGGAATGAGCAGTTCTTC
CSAPELPSGRGNEQFF
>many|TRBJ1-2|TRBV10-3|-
TGTGCCACCACCACCGGAGGGGCTTATGGCTACACCTTC
CATTTGGAYGYTF
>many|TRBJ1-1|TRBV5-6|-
TGTGCCAGCAGCTTGGATGGTCACACTGAAGCTTTCTTT
CASSLDGHTEAFF
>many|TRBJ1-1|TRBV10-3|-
TGTGCCATCAGTCCTACGACCGACAGGCGCACTGAAGCTTTCTTT
CAISPTTDRRTEAFF
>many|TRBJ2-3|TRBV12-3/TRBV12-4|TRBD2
TGTGCCAGCAGTTTGAGCGGGAGGGTCCCAGATACGCAGTATTTT
CASSLSGRVPDTQYF
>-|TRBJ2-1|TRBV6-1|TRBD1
TGTGCCAGCAGGGGAGGACAGGGATACAATGAGCAGTTCTTC
CASRGGQGYNEQFF
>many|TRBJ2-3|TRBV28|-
TGTGCCAGCAGTTTATCCGAGCTAGCTCAGTATTTT
CASSLSELAQYF
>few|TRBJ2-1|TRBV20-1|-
TGCAGTGCTGGGGACTCGAGGTACTCCTACAATGAGCAGTTCTTC
CSAGDSRYSYNEQFF
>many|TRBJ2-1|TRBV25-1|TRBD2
TGTGCCAGCAGCCTACTAGCGGGAGGGTCTGGTGAGCAGTTCTTC
CASSLLAGGSGEQFF
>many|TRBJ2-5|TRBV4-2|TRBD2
TGTGCCAGCAGCCAAGCGGAGCGGGAGATTGAGACCCAGTACTTC
CASSQAEREIETQYF
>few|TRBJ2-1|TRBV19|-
TGTGCCAGTAGCACAGGGTTTAGCTCCTACAATGAGCAGTTCTTC
CASSTGFSSYNEQFF
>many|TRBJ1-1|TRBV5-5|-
TGTGCCAGCAGCTTGGCCTCTAGGTCTGGAGGCACTGAAGCTTTCTTT
CASSLASRSGGTEAFF
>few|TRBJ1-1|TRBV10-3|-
TGTGCCATCAGACGGGACATCATCATGGGGACTGAAGCTTTCTTT
CAIRRDIIMGTEAFF
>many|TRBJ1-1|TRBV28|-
TGTGCCAGCAGTGAGGACAGAAGGGGTGAAGCTTTCTTT
CASSEDRRGEAFF
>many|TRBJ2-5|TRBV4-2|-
TGTGCCAGCGGGCCTTGGGGGACCCAGTACTTC
CASGPWGTQYF
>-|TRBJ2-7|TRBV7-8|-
TGTGCCAGCAGCCCGACAGCTGGTAAAACCTACGAGCAGTACTTC
CASSPTAGKTYEQYF
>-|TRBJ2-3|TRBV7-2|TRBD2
TGTGCCAGCAGCTTAAAAGCGGGAGGCCGAGATACGCAGTATTTT
CASSLKAGGRDTQYF
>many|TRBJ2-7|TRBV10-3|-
TGTGCCATCAGTGAGGGACAGATCGGCAACGAGCAGTACTTC
CAISEGQIGNEQYF
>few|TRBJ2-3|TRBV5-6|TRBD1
TGTGCCAGCAGCTTTGCCGGGACAGAAAGCACAGATACGCAGTATTTT
CASSFAGTESTDTQYF
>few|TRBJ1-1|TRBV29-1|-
TGCAGCGCCCACCGGACAGACGAAGCTTTCTTT
CSAHRTDEAFF
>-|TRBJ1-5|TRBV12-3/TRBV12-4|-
TGTGCCAGCAGTTTAAGGTTAAGAGGACTCCTTAGCAATCAGCCCCAGCATTTT
CASSLRLRGLLSNQPQHF
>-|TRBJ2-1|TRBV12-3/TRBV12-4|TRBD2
TGTGCCAGCAGGCCTGGGCGGGAGGCCTATGAGCAGTTCTTC
CASRPGREAYEQFF
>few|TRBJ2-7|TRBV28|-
TGTGCCAGCGCCGGGACATTAGGCCCCGCGACTAAGTACGAGCAGTACTTC
CASAGTLGPATKYEQYF
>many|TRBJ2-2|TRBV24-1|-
TGTGCCACCAGTGACCAAAGGACCGGGGATGCCGGGGAGCTGTTTTTT
CATSDQRTGDAGELFF
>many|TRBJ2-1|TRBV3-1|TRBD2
TGTGCCAGCAGCCCCGGGACTAGCGGGAGCAATGAGCAGTTCTTC
CASSPGTSGSNEQFF
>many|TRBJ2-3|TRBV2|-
TGTGCCAGCAGTCCCCTAGTAAGCCTCTCAACAGATACGCAGTATTTT
CASSPLVSLSTDTQYF
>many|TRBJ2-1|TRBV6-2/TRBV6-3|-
TGTGCCAGCAGTTACTCCCCCCGGGGTTTGGATGAGCAGTTCTTC
CASSYSPRGLDEQFF